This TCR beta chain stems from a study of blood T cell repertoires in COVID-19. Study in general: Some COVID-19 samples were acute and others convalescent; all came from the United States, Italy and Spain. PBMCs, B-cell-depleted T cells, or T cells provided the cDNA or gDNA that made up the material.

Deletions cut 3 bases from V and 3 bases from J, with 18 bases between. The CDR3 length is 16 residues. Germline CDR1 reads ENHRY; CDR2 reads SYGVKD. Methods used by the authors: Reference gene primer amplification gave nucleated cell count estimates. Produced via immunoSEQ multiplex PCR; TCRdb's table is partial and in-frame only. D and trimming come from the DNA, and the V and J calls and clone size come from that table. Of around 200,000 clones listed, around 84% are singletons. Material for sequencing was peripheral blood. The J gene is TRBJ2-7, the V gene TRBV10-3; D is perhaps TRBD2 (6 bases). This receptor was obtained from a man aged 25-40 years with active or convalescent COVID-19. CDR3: CAISDLDATGDYEQYF. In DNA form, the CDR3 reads TGTGCCATCAGTGATTTAGATGCCACGGGGGACTACGAGCAGTACTTC.